Below, one T cell receptor (beta chain) is given with its context. Its antigen is unidentified. This sample was included in a study of OX40 agonist ivuxolimab in advanced cancers. Study-level information: Among those enrolled, mean age was approximately 60 years (range roughly 20 to 79) and roughly 84% were male. Two patients with cutaneous melanoma and one with hepatocellular carcinoma, three in total, showed partial responses.

Using immunoSEQ multiplex PCR, the repertoire was profiled, and TCRdb retains in-frame clones only, with some absent. The sample gives fewer than 95,000 clones, 90% to 95% of which show up once; over 0.7% is in the top ten. The study's findings and limits: Low normalized T-cell clonal expansion was additionally recorded for some nonresponders. Expanded clones belonging to CD8+ T cells outnumbered, on average, those of CD4+.

Germline V gives CDR1 KGHSH, CDR2 LQKENI. Trimming removed 1 base at V and 2 bases at J, with 17 bases between. The CDR3 spans 17 residues. The gene calls are TRBV18 and TRBJ1-2; weak D call: TRBD1 (5 bases). This material consisted of CD4+ or CD8+ T cells sorted from blood, taken in a trial of the OX40 agonist ivuxolimab. The TCR comes from an adult with an advanced solid tumor such as melanoma, head and neck, liver or kidney cancer. CDR3: CASSPRWTYNMNYGYTF. The DNA of the CDR3 is TGTGCCAGCTCACCACGGTGGACATATAACATGAACTATGGCTACACCTTC.